The rows below give T cell receptor beta chains drawn from one sample of a study of T cell repertoires in cytomegalovirus infection. Which antigens these TCRs recognize remains unknown. TCRdb redid the calling of the reads with MiXCR, one entry per CDR3 protein. This table has some 71,000 distinct CDR3 sequences, about 27% appearing once. The source material was CD8+ T cells from cultured PBMCs, sampled from culture after CMV antigen stimulation. The origin of the receptors is a human donor in good health (CMV status not recorded). Some clones in this sample may be carry-over from other donors' samples. Both conserved end residues are part of each CDR3. D genes are given only for firm matches. Clone size is stated in some rows and not others, as once, few, many or a class when expanded.

>TRBV4-1|-|-|TRBJ1-1
TGCGCCAGCAGCCAAGAGGGGGCGAGGGTCACTGAAGCTTTCTTT
CASSQEGARVTEAFF
>TRBV4-3|-|TRBD1|TRBJ1-5
TGCGCCAGCAGCCAAGATGACAGGGGTCATCAGCCCCAGCATTTT
CASSQDDRGHQPQHF
>TRBV6-2/TRBV6-3|-|-|TRBJ1-1
TGTGCCAGCAGTTGGGAATTGGGGAACACTGAAGCTTTCTTT
CASSWELGNTEAFF
>TRBV10-3|once|-|TRBJ1-1
TGTGTCATCAGTGTCCAAATGGGGGGGGCGAACACTGAAGCTTTCTTT
CVISVQMGGANTEAFF
>TRBV12-3/TRBV12-4|-|-|TRBJ1-2
TGTGCCAGCAGTTCTCCCCCCTCGGACGTTAACTATGGCTACACCTTC
CASSSPPSDVNYGYTF
>TRBV2|-|-|TRBJ2-1
TGTGCCAGCAGTGAAGCGGGGGCATCCTACAATGAGCAGTTCTTC
CASSEAGASYNEQFF
>TRBV7-6|many|-|TRBJ2-4
TGTGCCAGCAGCGTCGGACCAGGGGCCAAAAACATTCAGTACTTC
CASSVGPGAKNIQYF
>TRBV5-4|few|-|TRBJ1-1
TGTGCCAGCAGCCCGGGTGAGGAGGATATCTCCTCCGAAGCTTTCTTT
CASSPGEEDISSEAFF
>TRBV6-2/TRBV6-3|-|-|TRBJ2-6
TGTGCCAGCAGTTACCCCCGGGGTGGTGCCAACGTCCTGACTTTC
CASSYPRGGANVLTF
>TRBV27|-|-|TRBJ2-4
TGTGCCAGCAGTTCAGGATCTCTAGCCAAAAACATTCAGTACTTC
CASSSGSLAKNIQYF
>TRBV6-5|-|-|TRBJ2-5
TGTGCCAGCAGTTACTCAACAGGGCGGCAAGAGACCCAGTACTTC
CASSYSTGRQETQYF
>TRBV12-3/TRBV12-4|few|-|TRBJ2-3
TGTGCCAGCAGTAAACAGGGAAGCACAGATACGCAGTATTTT
CASSKQGSTDTQYF
>TRBV7-2|medium-sized|-|TRBJ2-7
TGTGCCAGCAGACGGTCCCCGATCTACGAGCAGTACTTC
CASRRSPIYEQYF
>TRBV12-3/TRBV12-4|-|-|TRBJ2-5
TGTGCCAGCAGTTTAGTAACGGAGACCCAGTACTTC
CASSLVTETQYF
>TRBV6-5|few|-|TRBJ2-1
TGTGCCAGCAGTGAGGCCGATGAGCAGTTCTTC
CASSEADEQFF
>TRBV4-3|once|-|TRBJ2-5
TGCGCCAGCAGCCAAGATTTTAAGGGGGGGGGTCAAGAGACCCAGTACTTC
CASSQDFKGGGQETQYF
>TRBV12-3/TRBV12-4|many|-|TRBJ2-1
TGTGCCAGCAGCCAAAGGGTGGGCAATGAGCAGTTCTTC
CASSQRVGNEQFF
>TRBV10-3|once|-|TRBJ2-7
TGTGCCATCATGGTATCCTACGAGCAGTACTTC
CAIMVSYEQYF
>TRBV11-2|few|-|TRBJ2-1
TGTGCCAGCAGCTTGACCCCCCCCCGGGAGAAGAATGAGCAGTTCTTC
CASSLTPPREKNEQFF
>TRBV30|few|-|TRBJ2-7
TGTGCCTGGAGGGACACAGGGGGGGACTACGAGCAGTACTTC
CAWRDTGGDYEQYF
>TRBV6-2/TRBV6-3|few|-|TRBJ2-4
TGTGCCAGCAGTTCCAGGGTGGAGGAGGTAACCAAAAACATTCAGTACTTC
CASSSRVEEVTKNIQYF
>TRBV27|-|TRBD2|TRBJ2-3
TGTGCCAGCAGTAACCTAATAGCGGGGAGGAGCACAGATACGCAGTATTTT
CASSNLIAGRSTDTQYF
>TRBV7-8|many|-|TRBJ2-7
TGTGCCAGCAGCTTAGTTGATTCATCCTACGAGCAGTACTTC
CASSLVDSSYEQYF
>TRBV10-3|-|TRBD2|TRBJ2-1
TGTGCCATCAAACCAGCCAAAGAACTAGCGGGGTACGCCTACAATGAGCAGTTCTTC
CAIKPAKELAGYAYNEQFF
>TRBV7-6|-|-|TRBJ2-5
TGTGCCAGCAGCTTAGAACCGGGACGCGGAGAAACCCAGTACTTC
CASSLEPGRGETQYF
>TRBV6-2/TRBV6-3|-|-|TRBJ1-1
TGTGCCAGCAGCTTTACTGGGAGAAATGAAGCTTTCTTT
CASSFTGRNEAFF
>TRBV27|-|-|TRBJ1-5
TGTGCCAGCAGTTTGGGGTCCCCCTATAGCAATCAGCCCCAGCATTTT
CASSLGSPYSNQPQHF
>TRBV7-2|-|-|TRBJ2-3
TGTGCCAGCACCCTAGCAGGGGGGGGGCCGACAGATACGCAGTATTTT
CASTLAGGGPTDTQYF
>TRBV2|-|-|TRBJ2-3
TGTGCCAGCAGTGAAGTCGGTACGCAGTATTTT
CASSEVGTQYF
>TRBV6-5|-|-|TRBJ2-2
TGTGCCAGCAGCCCCTACAGCACCGGGGAGCTGTTTTTT
CASSPYSTGELFF
>TRBV28|-|-|TRBJ2-7
TGTGCCAGCAGTTTATGGATCAGGGACCCTGGATGGGAGCAGTACTTC
CASSLWIRDPGWEQYF
>TRBV12-3/TRBV12-4|-|-|TRBJ1-4
TGTGCCAGCAGATTGGGGCAGGGGTCCATAGCTAATCTGTTTTTT
CASRLGQGSIANLFF
>TRBV7-3|-|TRBD1|TRBJ1-5
TGTGCCAGCAGCTGTCAGGGGGCGGACAATCAGCCCCAGCATTTT
CASSCQGADNQPQHF
>TRBV28|-|-|TRBJ1-5
TGTGCCAGCAGTTTTAATAGCAATCAGCCCCAGCATTTT
CASSFNSNQPQHF
>TRBV10-3|many|-|TRBJ1-2
TGTGCCATCAGTGCCCACAGGATTCCAAACTATGGCTACACCTTC
CAISAHRIPNYGYTF
>TRBV20-1|many|TRBD1|TRBJ1-2
TGCAGTGCTAGAAACTGGGACAGGGGACTCTATGGCTACACCTTC
CSARNWDRGLYGYTF
>TRBV7-6|many|TRBD2|TRBJ2-7
TGTGCCAGCAGCTTAGTAGCGGGAGGGGGTGAGCAGTACTTC
CASSLVAGGGEQYF
>TRBV27|many|TRBD1|TRBJ1-2
TGTGCCAGCAGTTCTGGACAGGGGGCTGGGTATGGCTACACCTTC
CASSSGQGAGYGYTF
>TRBV4-2|many|-|TRBJ2-3
TGTGCCAGCAGCCAAGCAAAAGTTACAGATACGCAGTATTTT
CASSQAKVTDTQYF
>TRBV19|few|-|TRBJ2-1
TGTGCCAGTAGTACAGGGGAAACCTACAATGAGCAGTTCTTC
CASSTGETYNEQFF
>TRBV12-3/TRBV12-4|many|TRBD2|TRBJ2-3
TGTGCCAGCAGCGGAGGGAGGGCAGGGCGGGACACAGATACGCAGTATTTT
CASSGGRAGRDTDTQYF
>TRBV4-3|few|-|TRBJ1-5
TGCGCCAGCAGCCAAGATAAACATAGCAATCAGCCCCAGCATTTT
CASSQDKHSNQPQHF
>TRBV12-3/TRBV12-4|-|TRBD2|TRBJ2-7
TGTGCCAGCCTATCCTCCTCCAAATCTGTATGGACTAGCGGCCAGCAGTACTTC
CASLSSSKSVWTSGQQYF
>TRBV10-3|-|-|TRBJ1-1
TGTGCCATCAGTGACGGGCTTGAAGCTTTCTTT
CAISDGLEAFF
>TRBV7-2|many|TRBD1|TRBJ1-6
TGTGCCAGCAGCCGACAGGGCTCGGGAAGAGTCTCTTCACCCCTCCACTTT
CASSRQGSGRVSSPLHF
>TRBV11-2|-|-|TRBJ1-1
TGTGCCAGCAGGGGGGGGCTCGGCACTGAAGCTTTCTTT
CASRGGLGTEAFF
>TRBV12-3/TRBV12-4|-|-|TRBJ2-1
TGTGCCAGCAGTTTATCGACAGGATCCTACAATGAGCAGTTCTTC
CASSLSTGSYNEQFF
>TRBV6-1|few|TRBD1|TRBJ2-2
TGTGCCACCCGGGACAGCTCGAACACCGGGGAGCTGTTTTTT
CATRDSSNTGELFF